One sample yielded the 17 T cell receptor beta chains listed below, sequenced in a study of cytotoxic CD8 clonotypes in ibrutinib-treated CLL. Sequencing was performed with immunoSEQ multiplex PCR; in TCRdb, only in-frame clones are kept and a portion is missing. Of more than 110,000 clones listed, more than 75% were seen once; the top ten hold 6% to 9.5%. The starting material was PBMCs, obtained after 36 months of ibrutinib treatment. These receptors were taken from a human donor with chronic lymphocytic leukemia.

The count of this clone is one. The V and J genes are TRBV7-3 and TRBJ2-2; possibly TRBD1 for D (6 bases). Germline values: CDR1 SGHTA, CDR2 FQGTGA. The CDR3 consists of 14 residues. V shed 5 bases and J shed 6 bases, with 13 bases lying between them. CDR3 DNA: TGTGCCAGCAGCACAGGGTTCGGATCCGGGGAGCTGTTTTTT. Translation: CASSTGFGSGELFF.

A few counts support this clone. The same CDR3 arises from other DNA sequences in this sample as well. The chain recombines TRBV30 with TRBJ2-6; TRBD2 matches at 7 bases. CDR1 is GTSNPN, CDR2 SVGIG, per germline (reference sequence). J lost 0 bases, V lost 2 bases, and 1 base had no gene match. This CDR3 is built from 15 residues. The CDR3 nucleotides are TGTGCCTGGAGTCCGGGGGGCTCTGGGGCCAACGTCCTGACTTTC. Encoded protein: CAWSPGGSGANVLTF.

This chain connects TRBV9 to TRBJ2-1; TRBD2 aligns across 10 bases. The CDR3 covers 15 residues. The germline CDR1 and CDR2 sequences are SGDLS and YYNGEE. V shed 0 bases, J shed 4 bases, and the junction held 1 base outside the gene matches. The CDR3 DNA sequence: TGTGCCAGCAGCGTAGGTAGCGGGGGGTACAATGAGCAGTTCTTC. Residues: CASSVGSGGYNEQFF.

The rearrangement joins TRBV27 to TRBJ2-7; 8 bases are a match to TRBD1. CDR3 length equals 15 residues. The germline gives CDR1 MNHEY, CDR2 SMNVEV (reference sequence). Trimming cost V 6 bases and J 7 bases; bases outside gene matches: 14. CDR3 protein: CASSSPDRELGEQYF. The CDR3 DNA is TGTGCCAGCAGCTCCCCGGACAGGGAGTTGGGAGAGCAGTACTTC.

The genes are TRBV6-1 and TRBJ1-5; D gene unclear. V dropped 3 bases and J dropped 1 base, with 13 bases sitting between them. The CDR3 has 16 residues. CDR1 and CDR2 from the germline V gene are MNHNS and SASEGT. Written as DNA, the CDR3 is TGTGCCAGCAGTGAGAGCAGATTTATCAGCAATCAGCCCCAGCATTTT. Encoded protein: CASSESRFISNQPQHF.

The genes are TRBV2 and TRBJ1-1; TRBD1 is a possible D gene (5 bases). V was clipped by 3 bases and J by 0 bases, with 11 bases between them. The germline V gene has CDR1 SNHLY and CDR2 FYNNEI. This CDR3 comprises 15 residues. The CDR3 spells CASSDREGMNTEAFF. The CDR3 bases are TGTGCCAGCAGTGACCGGGAGGGGATGAACACTGAAGCTTTCTTT.

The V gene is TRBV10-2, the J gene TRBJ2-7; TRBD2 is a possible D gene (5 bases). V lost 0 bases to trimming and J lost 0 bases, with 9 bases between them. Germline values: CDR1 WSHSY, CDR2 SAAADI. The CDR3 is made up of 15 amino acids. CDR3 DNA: TGCGCCAGCAGTGAGTCAGAACTAGTCTCCTACGAGCAGTACTTC. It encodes CASSESELVSYEQYF.

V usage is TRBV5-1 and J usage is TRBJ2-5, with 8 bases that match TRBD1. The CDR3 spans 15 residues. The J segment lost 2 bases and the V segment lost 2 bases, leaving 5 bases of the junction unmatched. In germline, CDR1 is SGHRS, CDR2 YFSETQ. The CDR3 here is CASSFLGTGQETQYF. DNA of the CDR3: TGCGCCAGCAGCTTTTTGGGGACAGGTCAAGAGACCCAGTACTTC.

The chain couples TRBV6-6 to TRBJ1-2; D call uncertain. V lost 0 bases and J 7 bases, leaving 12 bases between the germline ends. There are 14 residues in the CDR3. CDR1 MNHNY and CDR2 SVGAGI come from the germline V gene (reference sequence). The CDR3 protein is CASSYSHQSLGYTF. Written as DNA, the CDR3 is TGTGCCAGCAGTTACTCGCACCAATCCCTTGGCTACACCTTC.

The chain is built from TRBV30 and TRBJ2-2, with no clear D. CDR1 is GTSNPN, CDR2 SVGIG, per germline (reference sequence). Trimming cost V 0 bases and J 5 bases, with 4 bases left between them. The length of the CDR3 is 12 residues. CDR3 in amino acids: CAWSVITGELFF. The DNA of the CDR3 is TGTGCCTGGAGTGTAATTACCGGGGAGCTGTTTTTT. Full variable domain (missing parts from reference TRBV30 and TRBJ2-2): SQTIHQWPATLVQPVGSPLSLECTVEGTSNPNLYWYRQAAGRGLQLLFYSVGIGQISSEVPQNLSASRPQDRQFILSSKKLLLSDSGFYLCAWSVITGELFFGEGSRLTVL.

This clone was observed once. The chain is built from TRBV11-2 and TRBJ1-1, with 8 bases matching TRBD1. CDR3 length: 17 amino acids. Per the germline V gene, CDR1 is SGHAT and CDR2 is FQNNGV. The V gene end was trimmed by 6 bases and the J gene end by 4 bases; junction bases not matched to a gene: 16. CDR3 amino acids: CASSPSPIPGGLTEAFF. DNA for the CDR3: TGTGCCAGCAGTCCTAGTCCGATCCCAGGGGGCCTCACTGAAGCTTTCTTT.

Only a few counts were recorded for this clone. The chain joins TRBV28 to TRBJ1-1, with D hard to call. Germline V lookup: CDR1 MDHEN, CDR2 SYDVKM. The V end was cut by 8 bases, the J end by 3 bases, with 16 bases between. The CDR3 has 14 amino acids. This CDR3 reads CASLQLLQDTEAFF. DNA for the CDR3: TGTGCCAGCCTACAACTCCTCCAAGACACTGAAGCTTTCTTT.

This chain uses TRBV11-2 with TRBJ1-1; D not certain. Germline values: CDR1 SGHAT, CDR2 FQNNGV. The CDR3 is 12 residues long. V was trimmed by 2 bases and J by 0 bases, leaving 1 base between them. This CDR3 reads CASSLLNTEAFF. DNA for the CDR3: TGTGCCAGCAGCTTACTGAACACTGAAGCTTTCTTT.

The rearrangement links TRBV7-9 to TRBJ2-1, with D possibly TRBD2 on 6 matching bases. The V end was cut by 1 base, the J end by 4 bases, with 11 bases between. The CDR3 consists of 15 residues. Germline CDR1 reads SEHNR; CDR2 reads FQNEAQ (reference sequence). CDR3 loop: CASSLDWGLYNEQFF. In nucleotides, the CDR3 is TGTGCCAGCAGCTTAGATTGGGGACTTTACAATGAGCAGTTCTTC.

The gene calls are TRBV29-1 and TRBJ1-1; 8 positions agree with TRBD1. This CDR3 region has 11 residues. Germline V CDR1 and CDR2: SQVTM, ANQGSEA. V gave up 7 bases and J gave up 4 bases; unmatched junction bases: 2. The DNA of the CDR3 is TGCAGCGCCGACAGGGGCACTGAAGCTTTCTTT. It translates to CSADRGTEAFF.

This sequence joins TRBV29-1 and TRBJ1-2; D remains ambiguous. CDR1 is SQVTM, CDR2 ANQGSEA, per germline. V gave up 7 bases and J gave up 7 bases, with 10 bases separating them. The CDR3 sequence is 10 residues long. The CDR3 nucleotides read TGCAGCGGTCTCGGTTCTGGCTACACCTTC. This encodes CSGLGSGYTF.

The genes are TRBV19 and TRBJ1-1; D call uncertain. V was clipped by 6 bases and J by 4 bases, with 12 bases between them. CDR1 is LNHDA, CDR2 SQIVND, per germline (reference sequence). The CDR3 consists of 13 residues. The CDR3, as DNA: TGTGCCAGTAGGCGTCCGGGGAGCACTGAAGCTTTCTTT. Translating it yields CASRRPGSTEAFF.